This T cell receptor beta chain is drawn from a study of CD8 T cells in ankylosing spondylitis (dated by TCRdb to the late 2010s). As for the study more broadly: To find TCR variants linked to disease, the study profiled T cell receptor beta repertoires in ankylosing spondylitis patients and healthy donors. Peripheral blood was sampled, and synovial fluid was also collected from ankylosing spondylitis patients. The full study cohort comprised roughly 24 ankylosing spondylitis patients and some 110 healthy donors.

The paper's findings and limits, for the study overall: In peripheral blood, the disease-linked clones were found at relatively low frequencies and had a CD8+ phenotype. According to the report, matched synovial fluid samples from ankylosing spondylitis patients were significantly enriched for the disease-linked clones. Some motif variants were previously reported in synovial fluid and blood of reactive arthritis patients, suggesting common disease-initiation mechanisms. Blood from ankylosing spondylitis patients appeared to be characterized by a TCR beta motif made up of 8 or 9 highly homologous amino acid variants.

The run used an Illumina HiSeq 2500. Quantitative 5'-RACE with molecular barcodes was used to prepare TCR beta libraries. In the original analysis: A new computational method, built on a probabilistic model of VDJ rearrangement, was used to identify disease-linked TCR variants. The public sequencing data were trimmed at Q25 with fastp and processed into clonotypes with MiXCR by TCRdb, which kept only in-frame beta chains. Entries that share a CDR3 protein sequence are merged under the most common genes and DNA. TCRdb, not the original authors, processed these V and J calls. For this sample the table gives 200,000 to 250,000 distinct CDR3 sequences, of which approximately 16% were detected only once. Approximately 46% of the sample comes from the top ten. The table lists this clonotype with a few counts. Its antigen is still unknown. No much larger clone exists at a distance of one base, and base qualities are not known.

Measured from the cysteine to the phenylalanine, the CDR3 is 17 residues long. Only the CDR3 region is kept as DNA, spanning 51 bases read in frame from base 1. Trimming leaves V shorter by 0 bases and J shorter by 4 bases, with the junction holding 5 bases beyond the gene matches. CDR1 and CDR2 (MGHRA, YSYEKL) derive from the germline V gene. Sequenced sample: blood, either unsorted or a sorted T cell fraction (not recorded which). The source of this sequence is a male donor with ankylosing spondylitis. The rearrangement joined TRBV4-1 to TRBJ2-5, and 13 junctional nucleotides match TRBD2. The sequence in DNA is TGCGCCAGCAGCCAAGATAAAACTAGCGGGAGGGTAGAGACCCAGTACTTC. It codes for CASSQDKTSGRVETQYF.